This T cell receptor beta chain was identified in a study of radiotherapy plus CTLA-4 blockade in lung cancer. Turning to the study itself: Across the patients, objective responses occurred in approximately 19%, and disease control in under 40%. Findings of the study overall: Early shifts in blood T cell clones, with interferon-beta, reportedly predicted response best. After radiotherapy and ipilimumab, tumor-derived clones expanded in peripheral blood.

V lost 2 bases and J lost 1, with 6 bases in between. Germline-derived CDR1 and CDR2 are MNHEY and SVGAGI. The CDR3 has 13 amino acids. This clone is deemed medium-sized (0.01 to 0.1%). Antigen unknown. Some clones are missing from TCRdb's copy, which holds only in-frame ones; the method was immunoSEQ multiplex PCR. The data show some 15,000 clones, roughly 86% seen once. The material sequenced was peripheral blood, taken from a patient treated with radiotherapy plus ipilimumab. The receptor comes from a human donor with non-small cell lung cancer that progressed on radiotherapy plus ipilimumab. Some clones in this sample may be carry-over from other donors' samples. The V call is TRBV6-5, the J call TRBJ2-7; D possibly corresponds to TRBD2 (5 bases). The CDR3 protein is CASSYGESYEQYF. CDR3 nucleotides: TGTGCCAGCAGTTACGGGGAGTCCTACGAGCAGTACTTC.